Following are 10 T cell receptor beta chains from one sample sequenced in a study of PD-1 blockade in mismatch repair-deficient tumors. Some clones are missing from TCRdb's copy, which holds only in-frame ones; the method was immunoSEQ multiplex PCR. The sample has about 40,000 clones; approximately 85% are singletons. This specimen consisted of peripheral blood, obtained roughly 76 weeks after starting pembrolizumab. The receptors shown here come from an adult with mismatch repair-deficient cancer.

V and J are TRBV6-6 and TRBJ2-7, with D possibly being TRBD2 (5 bases). There are 16 residues in the CDR3. Germline values: CDR1 MNHNY, CDR2 SVGAGI (reference sequence). The V end was cut by 5 bases, the J end by 0 bases, with 17 bases between. The CDR3 DNA reads TGTGCCAGCAGTCCCTGGGTAGGTGGGAGCTCCTACGAGCAGTACTTC. Protein sequence: CASSPWVGGSSYEQYF.

V is TRBV19 and J is TRBJ2-7; D possibly corresponds to TRBD1 (6 bases). The CDR3 has 16 residues. Trimming took 3 bases from V and 3 from J, leaving 18 bases between them. Germline assignment: CDR1 LNHDA and CDR2 SQIVND (reference sequence). The CDR3 sequence is CASSMEDRTPLYEQYF. DNA for the CDR3: TGTGCCAGTAGTATGGAGGACAGAACTCCCCTCTACGAGCAGTACTTC. Full variable domain (outside the CDR3, taken from reference TRBV19 and TRBJ2-7): DGGITQSPKYLFRKEGQNVTLSCEQNLNHDAMYWYRQDPGQGLRLIYYSQIVNDFQKGDIAEGYSVSREKKESFPLTVTSAQKNPTAFYLCASSMEDRTPLYEQYFGPGTRLTVT.

J is TRBJ2-2 and V is TRBV4-3; 7 bases align to TRBD2. The junction had 8 bases not matched to a gene; V was cut back by 0 bases and J by 7 bases. This CDR3 contains 16 residues. The germline CDR1 and CDR2 sequences are LGHNA and YSLEER. The CDR3 DNA follows: TGCGCCAGCAGCCAAGAGGGGGGGAGGAGTTTCGGGGAGCTGTTTTTT. It codes for CASSQEGGRSFGELFF.

This chain connects TRBV6-5 to TRBJ2-7; TRBD2 matches 8 bases. Germline V lookup: CDR1 MNHEY, CDR2 SVGAGI. With 6 bases clipped from V and 1 base from J, the junction kept 5 bases outside the gene matches. The CDR3 covers 14 residues. CDR3 region: CASSPRGGSYEQYF. The CDR3 DNA sequence: TGTGCCAGCAGCCCCCGGGGGGGATCCTACGAGCAGTACTTC.

This chain links TRBV5-6 with TRBJ2-3; D unclear. CDR3 length: 16 residues. Trimming removed 1 base from V and 2 bases from J, with 14 bases in between. Germline V gene data show CDR1 as SGHDT and CDR2 as YYEEEE. The chain's CDR3 is CASSLLLSSLTDTQYF. The CDR3 DNA sequence: TGTGCCAGCAGCTTGCTTTTGTCGAGTCTCACAGATACGCAGTATTTT.

The rearrangement uses TRBV18 and TRBJ1-2; tentatively, D is TRBD1 (6 bases). The CDR3 loop spans 16 amino acids. Trimming pared 3 bases from V and 4 bases from J, leaving 18 bases between. Germline V gene sequence: CDR1 KGHSH, CDR2 LQKENI. The CDR3 spells CASSPTGLGRTYGYTF. The DNA for the CDR3 is TGTGCCAGCTCACCTACAGGGTTGGGAAGAACCTATGGCTACACCTTC.

The V and J genes are TRBV11-1 and TRBJ2-1; 9 bases align to TRBD1. The V gene's germline CDR1 is SGHAT and CDR2 FQDESV (reference sequence). Losses at the gene ends were 3 bases for V and 7 bases for J; bases not matched to a gene: 7. There are 15 residues in the CDR3. The CDR3 DNA reads as TGTGCCAGCAGCTTGGGGACAGGGACGACTAATGAGCAGTTCTTC. The encoded protein is CASSLGTGTTNEQFF. The full variable domain, its missing parts supplied by reference TRBV11-1 and TRBJ2-1, is EAEVAQSPRYKITEKSQAVAFWCDPISGHATLYWYRQILGQGPELLVQFQDESVVDDSQLPKDRFSAERLKGVDSTLKIQPAELGDSAMYLCASSLGTGTTNEQFFGPGTRLTVL.

This clone was found once. The V gene is TRBV19, the J gene TRBJ1-5; unclear D gene. This CDR3 spans 16 amino acids. Germline V CDR1 and CDR2: LNHDA, SQIVND (reference sequence). Trimming pared 7 bases from V and 7 bases from J, leaving 23 bases between. The CDR3 loop is CASTSVGQFIQQPQHF. For the CDR3, the DNA is TGTGCCAGTACCTCCGTTGGGCAGTTTATACAGCAGCCCCAGCATTTT.

The chain links TRBV5-6 to TRBJ2-7; 8 positions agree with TRBD2. This CDR3 region has 15 residues. The trim removed 4 bases at V and 2 bases at J, leaving 8 bases unmatched. The germline gives CDR1 SGHDT, CDR2 YYEEEE. As DNA, the CDR3 is TGTGCCAGCAGCACTCTGCGGGGGGCACCCTACGAGCAGTACTTC. It translates to CASSTLRGAPYEQYF.

This clone was seen only once. This chain uses TRBV20-1 with TRBJ1-1; no clear D gene. The CDR3 covers 11 residues. V was cut by 5 bases and J by 4 bases, with 8 bases left in between. Germline V CDR1 and CDR2: DFQATT, SNEGSKA (reference sequence). CDR3 protein: CSAEYSTEAFF. The CDR3 DNA is TGCAGTGCTGAGTACAGCACTGAAGCTTTCTTT.